The TCR beta chain under discussion was sequenced for a study of regulatory T cells in long-lasting Graves disease. For the study at large: Prior antithyroid drug treatment in newly diagnosed Graves' patients lasted under 3 months.

Germline values: CDR1 MDHEN, CDR2 SYDVKM. The CDR3 is 14 amino acids. With 2 bases removed from V and 2 bases from J, the gap between germline ends came to 9 bases. This clonotype was seen repeatedly, ten times or more. The target antigen is unknown. The study's findings and limits: Sample size was small, which may have lowered accuracy.

As to time point: newly diagnosed GD, antithyroid drugs for less than 3 months. The TCR library used RNA extracted from PBMCs. Arm-PCR of CDR3 regions and iRepertoire HTBI primers were used to build TCR beta libraries. TCRdb re-analysed the multiplex PCR reads in MiXCR, keeping a single row per CDR3 protein. This sample carries about 540,000 distinct CDR3 sequences, about 13% of them seen once, and the ten largest clones take roughly 9.7%. These data also formed part of another study, on T cells in Graves' hyperthyroidism and ophthalmopathy. That source adds: Carried out on the TCR CDR3, a first-round RT-PCR used the HTBI primer set.

The source is a man aged 30-40 years with Graves disease. The V and J genes are TRBV28 and TRBJ1-2; no reliable D call. Sequenced here: peripheral blood mononuclear cells (PBMCs), sampled at new diagnosis, from a patient treated with antithyroid drugs. CDR3 DNA: TGTGCCAGCAGTTTAGGTGGCCCCAACTATGGCTACACCTTC. Protein product: CASSLGGPNYGYTF.